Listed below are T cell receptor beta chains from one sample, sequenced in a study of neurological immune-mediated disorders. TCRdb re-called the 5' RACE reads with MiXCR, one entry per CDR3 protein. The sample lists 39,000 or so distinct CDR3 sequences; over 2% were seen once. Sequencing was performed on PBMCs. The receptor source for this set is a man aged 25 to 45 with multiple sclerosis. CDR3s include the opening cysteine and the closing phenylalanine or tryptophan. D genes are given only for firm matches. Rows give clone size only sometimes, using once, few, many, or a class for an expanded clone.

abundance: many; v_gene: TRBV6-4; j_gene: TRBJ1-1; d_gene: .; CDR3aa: CASSEEMNTEAFF; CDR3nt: TGTGCCAGCAGTGAAGAAATGAACACTGAAGCTTTCTTT
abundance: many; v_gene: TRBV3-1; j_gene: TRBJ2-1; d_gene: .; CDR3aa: CASSQDYKSGEQFF; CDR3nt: TGTGCCAGCAGCCAAGATTACAAATCCGGTGAGCAGTTCTTC
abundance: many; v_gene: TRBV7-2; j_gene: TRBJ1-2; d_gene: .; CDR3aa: CASSLLGGRSYTF; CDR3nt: TGTGCCAGCAGCTTATTAGGGGGTAGAAGCTACACCTTC
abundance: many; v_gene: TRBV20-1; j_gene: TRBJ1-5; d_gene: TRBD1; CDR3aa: CSATPGQGAGQPQHF; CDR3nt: TGCAGTGCCACCCCGGGACAGGGGGCTGGACAGCCCCAGCATTTT
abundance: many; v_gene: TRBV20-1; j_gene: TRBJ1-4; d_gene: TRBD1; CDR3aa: CSAEDRGRRDEKLFF; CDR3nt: TGCAGTGCAGAGGACAGGGGGCGACGAGACGAAAAACTGTTTTTT
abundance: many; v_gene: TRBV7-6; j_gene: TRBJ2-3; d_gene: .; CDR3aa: CASSWEMGGTDTQYF; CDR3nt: TGTGCCAGCAGCTGGGAGATGGGGGGTACAGATACGCAGTATTTT
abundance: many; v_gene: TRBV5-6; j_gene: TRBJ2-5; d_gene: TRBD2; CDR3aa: CASIRRGGETQYF; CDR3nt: TGTGCCAGCATCCGGCGGGGGGGAGAGACCCAGTACTTC
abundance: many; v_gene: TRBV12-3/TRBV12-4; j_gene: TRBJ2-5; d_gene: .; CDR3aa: CASSFRGAEQETQYF; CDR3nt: TGTGCCAGCAGTTTCAGGGGGGCGGAACAAGAGACCCAGTACTTC
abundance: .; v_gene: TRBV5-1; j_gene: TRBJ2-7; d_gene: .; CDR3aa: CASSRGAVPGGEQYF; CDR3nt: TGCGCCAGCAGCAGGGGGGCAGTCCCAGGGGGTGAGCAGTACTTC
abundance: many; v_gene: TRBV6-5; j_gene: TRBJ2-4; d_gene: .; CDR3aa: CASSYSLGGRNIQYF; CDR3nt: TGTGCCAGCAGTTACTCCCTGGGTGGGCGAAACATTCAGTACTTC
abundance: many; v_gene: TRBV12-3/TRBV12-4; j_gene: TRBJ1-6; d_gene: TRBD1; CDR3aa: CASSTDRVRSPLHF; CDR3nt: TGTGCCAGCAGTACTGACAGGGTTCGATCACCCCTCCACTTT
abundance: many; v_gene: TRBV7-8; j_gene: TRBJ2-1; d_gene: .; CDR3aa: CASSLQGDSPWREQFF; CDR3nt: TGTGCCAGCAGCTTACAGGGAGATAGCCCCTGGAGGGAGCAGTTCTTC
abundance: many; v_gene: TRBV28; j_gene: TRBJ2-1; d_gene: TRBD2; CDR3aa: CASRLPPGTSGSGGHTDNEQFF; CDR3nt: TGTGCCAGCAGACTACCCCCAGGGACTAGCGGGAGTGGAGGACACACTGACAATGAGCAGTTCTTC
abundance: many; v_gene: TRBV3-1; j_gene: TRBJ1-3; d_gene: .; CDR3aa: CASSRVSGNTIYF; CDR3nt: TGTGCCAGCAGCAGGGTTTCTGGAAACACCATATATTTT
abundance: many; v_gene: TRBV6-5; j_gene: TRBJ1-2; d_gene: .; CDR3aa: CASSYDYGYTF; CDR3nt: TGTGCCAGCAGTTACGACTATGGCTACACCTTC
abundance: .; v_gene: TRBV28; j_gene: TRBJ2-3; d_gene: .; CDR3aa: CASTRPSTDTQYF; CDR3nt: TGTGCCAGCACCCGACCTAGCACAGATACGCAGTATTTT
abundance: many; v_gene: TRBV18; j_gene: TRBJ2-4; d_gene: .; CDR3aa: CASSPGQGSSAKNIQYF; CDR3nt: TGTGCCAGCTCACCTGGGCAGGGGTCCTCGGCCAAAAACATTCAGTACTTC
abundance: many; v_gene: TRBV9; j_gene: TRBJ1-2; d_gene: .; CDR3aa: CASSSSLERVYGYTF; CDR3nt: TGTGCCAGCAGCTCTAGCCTGGAACGGGTCTATGGCTACACCTTC
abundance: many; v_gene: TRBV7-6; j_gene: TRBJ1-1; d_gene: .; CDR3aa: CASSLREVKGLNTEAFF; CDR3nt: TGTGCCAGCAGCTTACGTGAGGTGAAGGGGCTGAACACTGAAGCTTTCTTT
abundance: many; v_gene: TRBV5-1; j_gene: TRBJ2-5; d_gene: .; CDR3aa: CASSPGAETQYF; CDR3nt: TGCGCCAGCAGCCCCGGGGCAGAGACCCAGTACTTC
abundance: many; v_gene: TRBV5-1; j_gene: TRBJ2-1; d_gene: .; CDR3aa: CASSTDGTRAYNEQFF; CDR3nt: TGCGCCAGCAGCACAGACGGGACCCGGGCCTACAATGAGCAGTTCTTC
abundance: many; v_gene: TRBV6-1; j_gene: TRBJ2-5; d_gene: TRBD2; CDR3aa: CASSTLAGGSETQYF; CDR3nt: TGTGCCAGCAGTACCCTAGCGGGGGGTTCGGAGACCCAGTACTTC
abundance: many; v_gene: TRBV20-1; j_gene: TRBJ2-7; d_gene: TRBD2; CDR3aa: CSAWTSGRASVDYEQYF; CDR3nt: TGCAGTGCCTGGACTAGCGGGAGGGCTTCTGTAGACTACGAGCAGTACTTC
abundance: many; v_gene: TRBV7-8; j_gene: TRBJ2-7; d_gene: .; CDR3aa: CASSLVLGRGGNEQYF; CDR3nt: TGTGCCAGCAGCTTAGTCCTTGGAAGGGGGGGCAACGAGCAGTACTTC
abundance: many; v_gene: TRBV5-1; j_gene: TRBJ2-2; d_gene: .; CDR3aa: CASSITGTANTGELFF; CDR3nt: TGCGCCAGCAGCATAACCGGGACTGCGAACACCGGGGAGCTGTTTTTT
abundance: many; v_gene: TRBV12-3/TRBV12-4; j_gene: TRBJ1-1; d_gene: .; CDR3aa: CASSPSVNTEAFF; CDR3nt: TGTGCCAGCAGCCCCTCAGTGAACACTGAAGCTTTCTTT
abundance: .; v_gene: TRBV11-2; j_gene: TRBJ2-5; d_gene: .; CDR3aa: CASSEKETQYF; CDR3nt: TGTGCCAGCAGCGAAAAAGAGACCCAGTACTTC
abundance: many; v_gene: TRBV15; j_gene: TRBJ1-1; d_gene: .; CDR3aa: CATSREGSGVMNTEAFF; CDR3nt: TGTGCCACCAGCAGAGAGGGGTCAGGGGTCATGAACACTGAAGCTTTCTTT
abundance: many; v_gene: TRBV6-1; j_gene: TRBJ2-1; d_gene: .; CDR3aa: CASSEAGDYNEQFF; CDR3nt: TGTGCCAGCAGTGAAGCAGGAGACTACAATGAGCAGTTCTTC
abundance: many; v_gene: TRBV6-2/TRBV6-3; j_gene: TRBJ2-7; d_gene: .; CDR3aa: CASSGTYEQYF; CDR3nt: TGTGCCAGCAGTGGGACCTACGAGCAGTACTTC
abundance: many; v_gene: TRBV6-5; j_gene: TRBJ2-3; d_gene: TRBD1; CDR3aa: CASSQTGGRTDTQYF; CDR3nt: TGTGCCAGCAGCCAGACAGGGGGCCGGACAGATACGCAGTATTTT
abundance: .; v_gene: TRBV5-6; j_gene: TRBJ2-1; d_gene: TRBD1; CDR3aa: CASSHWTGGFDEQFF; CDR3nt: TGTGCCAGCAGCCACTGGACAGGGGGTTTCGATGAGCAGTTCTTC
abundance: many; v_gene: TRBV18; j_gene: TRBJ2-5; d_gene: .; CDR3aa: CASSPPGRAAETQYF; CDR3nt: TGTGCCAGCTCACCGCCGGGCCGGGCGGCGGAGACCCAGTACTTC
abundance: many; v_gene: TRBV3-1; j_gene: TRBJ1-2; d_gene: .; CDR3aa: CASSPPRAAGGYTF; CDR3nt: TGTGCCAGCAGCCCCCCCAGGGCCGCGGGGGGCTACACCTTC
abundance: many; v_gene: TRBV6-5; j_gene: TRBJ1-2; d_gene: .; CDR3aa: CASSTGTRAIPNYGYTF; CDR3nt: TGTGCCAGCAGTACCGGGACAAGGGCTATTCCTAACTATGGCTACACCTTC
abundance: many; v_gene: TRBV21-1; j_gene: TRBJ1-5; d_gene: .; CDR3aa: CARAGTEYQPQHF; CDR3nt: TGTGCCCGCGCCGGGACAGAATATCAGCCCCAGCATTTT
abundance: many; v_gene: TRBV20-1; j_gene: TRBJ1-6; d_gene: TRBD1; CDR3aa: CSADSGTGGSPLHF; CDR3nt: TGCAGTGCCGACTCGGGGACAGGGGGTTCACCCCTCCACTTT
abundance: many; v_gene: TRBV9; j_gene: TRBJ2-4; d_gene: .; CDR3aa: CASSVVPTTHKNIQYF; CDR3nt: TGTGCCAGCAGCGTAGTACCCACTACCCACAAAAACATTCAGTACTTC
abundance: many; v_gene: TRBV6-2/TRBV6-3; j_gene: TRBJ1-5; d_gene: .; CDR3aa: CASSYYSRQEPQHF; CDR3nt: TGTGCCAGCAGTTATTATTCCAGGCAGGAGCCCCAGCATTTT
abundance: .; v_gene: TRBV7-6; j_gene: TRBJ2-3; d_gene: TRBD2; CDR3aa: CAGSPDTSGRLDTQYF; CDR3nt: TGTGCCGGCAGCCCCGACACTAGCGGTCGGTTAGATACGCAGTATTTT
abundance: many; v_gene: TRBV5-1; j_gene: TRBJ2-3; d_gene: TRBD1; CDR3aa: CASSDLATGVANTQYF; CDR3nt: TGCGCCAGCAGCGATCTCGCGACAGGGGTCGCTAATACGCAGTATTTT
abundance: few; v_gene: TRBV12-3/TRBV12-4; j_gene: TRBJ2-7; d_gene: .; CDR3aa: CASSFGPYEQYF; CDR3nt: TGTGCCAGCAGTTTCGGACCATACGAGCAGTACTTC
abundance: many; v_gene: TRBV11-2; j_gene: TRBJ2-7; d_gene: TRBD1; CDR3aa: CASSFPTETGGTTYEQYF; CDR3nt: TGTGCCAGCAGCTTCCCCACCGAGACAGGGGGCACTACCTACGAGCAGTACTTC
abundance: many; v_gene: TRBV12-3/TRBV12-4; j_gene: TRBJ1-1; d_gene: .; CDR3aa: CASSFGGANTEAFF; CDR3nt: TGTGCCAGCAGTTTCGGCGGGGCGAACACTGAAGCTTTCTTT
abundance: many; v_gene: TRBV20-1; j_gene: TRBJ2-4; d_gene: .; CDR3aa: CSARDPHLAKNIQYF; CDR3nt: TGCAGTGCTAGAGATCCGCACCTAGCCAAAAACATTCAGTACTTC
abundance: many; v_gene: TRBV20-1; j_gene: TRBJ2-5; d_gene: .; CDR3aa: CSARDLGFGTQETQYF; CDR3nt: TGCAGTGCTAGAGACCTTGGTTTTGGGACCCAAGAGACCCAGTACTTC
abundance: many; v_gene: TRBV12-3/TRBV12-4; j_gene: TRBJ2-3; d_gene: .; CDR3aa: CASSFGDGTDTQYF; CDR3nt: TGTGCCAGCAGTTTTGGGGACGGAACAGATACGCAGTATTTT
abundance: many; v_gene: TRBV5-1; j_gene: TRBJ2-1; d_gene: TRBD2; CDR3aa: CASSGGLAGGYNEQFF; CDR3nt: TGCGCCAGCAGCGGGGGCCTAGCGGGGGGATACAATGAGCAGTTCTTC
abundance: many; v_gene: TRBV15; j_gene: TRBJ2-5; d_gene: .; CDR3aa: CATSRGEGGPPTQYF; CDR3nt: TGTGCCACCAGCAGAGGCGAGGGTGGGCCCCCTACCCAGTACTTC
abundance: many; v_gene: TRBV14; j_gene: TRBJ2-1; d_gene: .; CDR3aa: CASKDGGWGLGNEQFF; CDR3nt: TGTGCCAGCAAGGACGGCGGATGGGGGCTTGGCAATGAGCAGTTCTTC
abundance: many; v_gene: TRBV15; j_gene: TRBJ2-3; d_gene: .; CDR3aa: CATSRELQTANDLLNF; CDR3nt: TGTGCCACCAGCAGAGAGCTACAAACCGCCAACGACCTCCTGAATTTT
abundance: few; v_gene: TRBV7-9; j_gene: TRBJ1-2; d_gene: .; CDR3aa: CASSPQGYGYTF; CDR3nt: TGTGCCAGCAGCCCACAGGGATATGGCTACACCTTC
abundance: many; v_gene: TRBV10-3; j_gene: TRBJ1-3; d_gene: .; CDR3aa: CAISERISGNTIYF; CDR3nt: TGTGCCATCAGTGAACGGATCTCTGGAAACACCATATATTTT
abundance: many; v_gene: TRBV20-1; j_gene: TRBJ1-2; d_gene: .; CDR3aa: CSGGHNYGYTF; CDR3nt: TGCAGTGGAGGGCACAACTATGGCTACACCTTC
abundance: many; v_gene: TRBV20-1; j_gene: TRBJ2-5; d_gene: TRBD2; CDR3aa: CSARTSGLEWETQYF; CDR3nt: TGCAGTGCTAGGACTAGCGGGCTAGAATGGGAGACCCAGTACTTC
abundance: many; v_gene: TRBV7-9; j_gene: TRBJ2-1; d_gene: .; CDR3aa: CASSLSETGHNEQFF; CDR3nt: TGTGCCAGCAGCTTATCGGAGACAGGACACAATGAGCAGTTCTTC
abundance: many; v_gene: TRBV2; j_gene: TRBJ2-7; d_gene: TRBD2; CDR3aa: CARRLAGVGEQYF; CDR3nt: TGTGCCAGAAGACTAGCGGGAGTGGGCGAGCAGTACTTC
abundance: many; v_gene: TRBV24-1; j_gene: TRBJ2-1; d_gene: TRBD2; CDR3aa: CATSDTAGGPMNEQFF; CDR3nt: TGTGCCACCAGTGACACAGCGGGAGGGCCCATGAATGAGCAGTTCTTC
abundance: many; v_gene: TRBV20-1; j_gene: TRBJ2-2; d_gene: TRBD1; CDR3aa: CSAGDRGRETGTGELFF; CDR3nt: TGCAGTGCTGGGGACAGGGGGCGAGAAACCGGGACCGGGGAGCTGTTTTTT
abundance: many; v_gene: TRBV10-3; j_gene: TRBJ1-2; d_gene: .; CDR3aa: CAISVSRDSPGANYGYTF; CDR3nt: TGTGCCATCAGTGTTTCCCGGGACTCTCCCGGGGCTAACTATGGCTACACCTTC